This T cell receptor (beta chain) appears in the sequencing data of a study of molecular identifiers for immune sequencing clone quantification. The overall study: Replicate RNA from around 20,000 or 100,000 naive CD8 T cells formed five aliquots; four were sequenced.

Study-wide points: Reportedly, one cell's Jurkat TCR RNA was detected within 1,200,000 naive CD8 cells. In naive cells, clones above 20 RNA copies held under 1% of molecules, whereas in effector cells they held over 99%.

The germline V gene encodes CDR1 SGHDT and CDR2 YYEEEE. This CDR3 has 15 amino acids. Trimming removed 1 base from V and 5 bases from J, with 15 bases in between. The bulk TCR libraries were made with methods described before and with listed TCR primers. TCRdb processed the PCR reads anew with MiXCR; each CDR3 protein has one entry. The table includes around 470,000 distinct CDR3 sequences, roughly 24% detected once. Many counts were recorded for this clonotype. Its matching antigen is unknown. The chain combines TRBV5-6 with TRBJ2-5; D gene ambiguous. Sequencing used naive CD8+ T cells from blood, with Jurkat cell RNA spiked in. This sample's subset: FACS-sorted CD8+CD4-CCR7+CD45RA+ naive T cells. The sequence was collected from a human donor in good health. Some libraries in this study had Jurkat cell RNA spiked in. Here the CDR3 reads CASSLFLAVQETQYF. CDR3 in DNA: TGTGCCAGCAGCTTGTTTCTCGCAGTTCAGGAGACCCAGTACTTC. Full variable domain (rest looked up from reference TRBV5-6 and TRBJ2-5): DAGVTQSPTHLIKTRGQQVTLRCSPKSGHDTVSWYQQALGQGPQFIFQYYEEEERQRGNFPDRFSGHQFPNYSSELNVNALLLGDSALYLCASSLFLAVQETQYFGPGTRLLVL.